This T cell receptor beta chain was found in a study of T cell responses to AZD1222 COVID-19 vaccine. Study observations and caveats: Donors, mostly white British, included more females; clonal diversity was possibly underestimated.

A note on this clone: What it binds is unknown.

Using immunoSEQ multiplex PCR, the repertoire was profiled, and TCRdb retains in-frame clones only, with some absent. The sample has approximately 130,000 clones, approximately 93% seen once. The CDR3 is 15 residues long. Germline V gene data show CDR1 as LNHDA and CDR2 as SQIVND (reference sequence). V was trimmed by 3 bases and J by 1 base, leaving 10 bases between them. The rearrangement uses TRBV19 and TRBJ1-5, with D possibly TRBD1 on 6 matching bases. The sequences come from peripheral blood, collected on day 0 of AZD1222 vaccination. The origin of this receptor is an adult in good health. The CDR3 sequence: CASSIGGGSNQPQHF. CDR3 sequence (DNA): TGTGCCAGTAGTATTGGGGGGGGCAGCAATCAGCCCCAGCATTTT.